A single sample gave rise to the 27 T cell receptor beta chains below, sequenced in a study of blood T cell repertoires in COVID-19. Sequenced by immunoSEQ multiplex PCR; TCRdb stores in-frame clones only, minus some. The sample carries 25,000 to 30,000 clones, about 80% recorded once. What was sequenced was peripheral blood. These TCRs come from a man aged 65 to 85 with acute or convalescent COVID-19.

This clone showed up just a few times. The chain has TRBV6-1 and TRBJ1-1, with D possibly TRBD1 on 5 matching bases. This CDR3 spans 14 amino acids. The germline V and J ends were trimmed by 2 bases and 1 base, with 8 bases remaining between them. CDR1 and CDR2 (germline): MNHNS, SASEGT. In nucleotides, the CDR3 is TGTGCCAGCAGTGAAAGGAGGGGGAACACTGAAGCTTTCTTT. Encoded protein: CASSERRGNTEAFF.

This rearrangement joins TRBV15 to TRBJ2-3; weak D call: TRBD1 (6 bases). CDR3 size: 16 residues. Germline V lookup: CDR1 LNHNV, CDR2 YYDKDF (reference sequence). Trimming cost V 0 bases and J 5 bases, with 15 bases left between them. The DNA of the CDR3 is TGTGCCACCAGCAGAGATCTACAGGGTTCGGGAGATACGCAGTATTTT. This encodes CATSRDLQGSGDTQYF. Full variable domain (rest looked up from reference TRBV15 and TRBJ2-3): DAMVIQNPRYQVTQFGKPVTLSCSQTLNHNVMYWYQQKSSQAPKLLFHYYDKDFNNEADTPDNFQSRRPNTSFCFLDIRSPGLGDTAMYLCATSRDLQGSGDTQYFGPGTRLTVL.

The rearrangement links TRBV9 to TRBJ2-7; a weak D match, TRBD2 (6 bases). Germline CDR1 and CDR2: SGDLS and YYNGEE. V dropped 4 bases and J dropped 6 bases, with 17 bases sitting between them. The length of the CDR3 is 14 residues. CDR3 protein: CASSFQRLGGEQYF. CDR3 coding DNA: TGTGCCAGCAGCTTCCAGAGACTGGGAGGCGAGCAGTACTTC.

The chain links TRBV5-1 to TRBJ2-5; D perhaps matches TRBD1 (5 bases). Germline CDR1 is SGHRS and CDR2 is YFSETQ. Trimming removed 6 bases from V and 1 base from J, with 10 bases in between. The CDR3 is 13 residues long. CDR3 amino acids: CASTPGIQETQYF. CDR3 in DNA: TGCGCCAGCACGCCAGGGATCCAAGAGACCCAGTACTTC.

This sequence joins TRBV7-9 and TRBJ2-5; D might be TRBD2 (6 bases). V lost 5 bases and J lost 4, with 11 bases in between. The germline CDR1 and CDR2 sequences are SEHNR and FQNEAQ (reference sequence). The CDR3 sequence is 13 residues long. The CDR3 loop reads CASSLEGRETQYF. The CDR3 DNA sequence: TGTGCCAGCAGCCTGGAGGGGCGAGAGACCCAGTACTTC.

This clone came up a few times. V is TRBV28 and J is TRBJ1-3, with D unresolved. Trimming shortened V by 5 bases and J by 4 bases, and 15 bases separated the two germline ends. The CDR3 spans 15 residues. The V gene's germline CDR1 is MDHEN and CDR2 SYDVKM. The CDR3 nucleotides are TGTGCCAGCAGTGGAGGTGGGGTGATCGGAAACACCATATATTTT. It specifies CASSGGGVIGNTIYF.

The rearrangement links TRBV19 to TRBJ1-3; D is unclear. Germline V gene sequence: CDR1 LNHDA, CDR2 SQIVND (reference sequence). The CDR3 has 16 residues. V lost 3 bases and J lost 0, with 12 bases in between. DNA for the CDR3: TGTGCCAGTAGTATCCCCGCGGGAAGCTCTGGAAACACCATATATTTT. This sequence encodes CASSIPAGSSGNTIYF.

This chain links TRBV9 with TRBJ2-1; weak D call: TRBD2 (6 bases). Trimming took 3 bases from V and 2 from J, leaving 12 bases between them. This CDR3 comprises 15 residues. The germline gives CDR1 SGDLS, CDR2 YYNGEE. CDR3 in DNA: TGTGCCAGCAGCGCCAGGGAGGTCGCCTACAATGAGCAGTTCTTC. Translating gives CASSAREVAYNEQFF. The whole variable domain, remainder taken from reference TRBV9 and TRBJ2-1, is DSGVTQTPKHLITATGQRVTLRCSPRSGDLSVYWYQQSLDQGLQFLIQYYNGEERAKGNILERFSAQQFPDLHSELNLSSLELGDSALYFCASSAREVAYNEQFFGPGTRLTVL.

V usage is TRBV5-1 and J usage is TRBJ1-2; 7 bases align to TRBD1. The CDR3 totals 14 residues. In germline, CDR1 is SGHRS, CDR2 YFSETQ. Trimming at V came to 4 bases and at J to 5 bases, leaving 8 bases not matched to a gene. CDR3 loop: CASSRRDSPYGYTF. DNA for the CDR3: TGCGCCAGCAGCAGACGGGACAGCCCATATGGCTACACCTTC.

The gene calls are TRBV4-1 and TRBJ2-1; 13 nucleotides agree with TRBD2. J was trimmed by 6 bases and V by 4 bases; bases with no gene match: 3. Germline CDR1 is MGHRA and CDR2 is YSYEKL. This CDR3 is 15 amino acids long. CDR3 sequence reads: CASSLGLAGANEQFF. The CDR3, as DNA: TGCGCCAGCAGCCTCGGACTAGCGGGAGCCAATGAGCAGTTCTTC.

J is TRBJ1-1 and V is TRBV3-1 (or the pseudogene TRBV3-2); D is perhaps TRBD1 (6 bases). The CDR3 is 14 residues long. V lost 2 bases, J lost 3 bases, and 10 bases lay in between. Per the germline V gene, CDR1 is LGHDT and CDR2 is YNNKEL (reference sequence). The CDR3 DNA reads TGTGCCAGCAGCCAAACCTGGACAGACACTGAAGCTTTCTTT. Translated, it gives CASSQTWTDTEAFF.

This chain links TRBV5-3 with TRBJ1-2; 7 bases match TRBD1. TRBV5-3 has ORF status, its function being uncertain. The trim removed 4 bases at V and 4 bases at J, leaving 7 bases unmatched. This CDR3 contains 14 residues. The CDR3 region is CARSGMGQIYGYTF. Here the CDR3 DNA reads TGTGCCAGAAGCGGAATGGGACAGATCTATGGCTACACCTTC.

The CDR3 DNA reads TGTGCCAGCAGCTTACTCGGGAGGGGAGAGACCCAGTACTTC. Residues: CASSLLGRGETQYF. V is TRBV7-2 and J is TRBJ2-5, with 8 bases that match TRBD2. Germline-derived CDR1 and CDR2 are SGHTA and FQGNSA. This CDR3 comprises 14 residues. Germline trimming cut 2 bases from V and 4 bases from J; bases unmatched to any gene: 3.

This clone was seen only once. The gene calls are TRBV6-4 and TRBJ2-1; the match to TRBD2 covers 10 bases. V gave up 6 bases and J gave up 6 bases; unmatched junction bases: 11. Germline lookup yields CDR1 MRHNA and CDR2 SNTAGT. The CDR3 is 16 amino acids. CDR3 region: CASRASSGGATNEQFF. CDR3 in DNA: TGTGCCAGCAGGGCCTCTAGCGGGGGAGCGACCAATGAGCAGTTCTTC.

V is TRBV28 and J is TRBJ1-3; tentative D call: TRBD1 (6 bases). The V end was cut by 3 bases, the J end by 2 bases, with 8 bases between. This CDR3 spans 14 amino acids. Germline CDR1 is MDHEN and CDR2 is SYDVKM. CDR3 region: CASSLPGAGNTIYF. The CDR3, as DNA: TGTGCCAGCAGTTTGCCAGGGGCTGGAAACACCATATATTTT. Supplemented by reference TRBV28 and TRBJ1-3, the full variable domain reads DVKVTQSSRYLVKRTGEKVFLECVQDMDHENMFWYRQDPGLGLRLIYFSYDVKMKEKGDIPEGYSVSREKKERFSLILESASTNQTSMYLCASSLPGAGNTIYFGEGSWLTVV.

This rearrangement joins TRBV6-5 to TRBJ1-1; D perhaps matches TRBD1 (5 bases). Trimming shortened V by 6 bases and J by 5 bases, and 13 bases separated the two germline ends. The CDR3 covers 13 residues. Germline V gives CDR1 MNHEY, CDR2 SVGAGI. Here the CDR3 reads CASRFQGGTEAFF. In DNA, the CDR3 is TGTGCCAGCAGGTTTCAGGGAGGGACTGAAGCTTTCTTT.

By share of the sample, this clone is large. The J gene is TRBJ1-1, the V gene TRBV5-1; a possible D gene is TRBD1 (5 bases). The V end lost 1 base, the J end lost 6 bases, and 16 bases lay between the germline ends. Germline CDR1 SGHRS, CDR2 YFSETQ. This CDR3 is built from 15 residues. The DNA for the CDR3 is TGCGCCAGCAGCTTGTCGGTTGGGGCCCAGGCTGAAGCTTTCTTT. Amino acid sequence: CASSLSVGAQAEAFF.

The rearrangement joins TRBV20-1 to TRBJ1-3; D unresolved. The CDR3 sequence is 13 residues long. V was shortened by 3 bases and J by 7 bases, with 13 bases between the two germline ends. CDR1 DFQATT and CDR2 SNEGSKA come from the germline V gene (reference sequence). The CDR3 DNA is TGCAGTGCTAGTCACATCACCAAGAACACCATATATTTT. Translation gives CSASHITKNTIYF.

V is TRBV7-9 and J is TRBJ2-5; possibly TRBD2 for D (7 bases). V was shortened by 1 base and J by 4 bases, with 13 bases between the two germline ends. CDR1 and CDR2 from the germline V gene are SEHNR and FQNEAQ (reference sequence). The CDR3 totals 15 residues. The CDR3 loop reads CASSLGAGGAETQYF. CDR3 DNA sequence: TGTGCCAGCAGCTTAGGGGCTGGGGGGGCAGAGACCCAGTACTTC. The full variable domain, with the rest looked up from reference TRBV7-9 and TRBJ2-5, is DTGVSQNPRHKITKRGQNVTFRCDPISEHNRLYWYRQTLGQGPEFLTYFQNEAQLEKSRLLSDRFSAERPKGSFSTLEIQRTEQGDSAMYLCASSLGAGGAETQYFGPGTRLLVL.

The rearrangement links TRBV2 to TRBJ2-1; 16 bases line up with TRBD2. V lost 6 bases, J lost 2 bases, and 10 bases stayed unmatched. The CDR3 spans 19 residues. CDR1 is SNHLY, CDR2 FYNNEI, per germline. CDR3 amino acids: CASRPGTSGRANPYNEQFF. The DNA of the CDR3 is TGTGCCAGCAGACCTGGGACTAGCGGGAGGGCCAACCCCTACAATGAGCAGTTCTTC.

The V gene is TRBV2, the J gene TRBJ2-7; TRBD2 agrees at 7 bases. The CDR3 consists of 13 residues. Trimming removed 8 bases from V and 5 bases from J; junction bases left unmatched: 9. Germline lookup yields CDR1 SNHLY and CDR2 FYNNEI. The CDR3 is CASRSGVSDEQYF. The CDR3 region has the DNA TGTGCCAGCCGGAGCGGGGTTTCGGACGAGCAGTACTTC.

This clone has more than one count but fewer than ten. The genes are TRBV19 and TRBJ2-5; no clear D. The CDR3 consists of 12 residues. Germline V gene data show CDR1 as LNHDA and CDR2 as SQIVND (reference sequence). The ends were cut back, 5 bases at V and 5 bases at J, with 9 bases in the middle. CDR3 sequence reads: CASSSSIETQYF. The CDR3, as DNA: TGTGCCAGTAGTTCAAGCATCGAGACCCAGTACTTC.

In this sample, this clone turned up a few times. The chain is built from TRBV5-1 and TRBJ1-1; D might be TRBD1 (6 bases). The CDR3 covers 14 residues. The V end was cut by 2 bases, the J end by 4 bases, with 12 bases between. The V gene's germline CDR1 is SGHRS and CDR2 YFSETQ. CDR3 in amino acids: CASSLQGTTTEAFF. CDR3 nucleotide sequence: TGCGCCAGCAGCTTACAAGGGACAACCACTGAAGCTTTCTTT.

The chain recombines TRBV7-9 with TRBJ2-3; 9 nucleotides line up with TRBD2. This CDR3 spans 15 amino acids. The germline V gene has CDR1 SEHNR and CDR2 FQNEAQ (reference sequence). J gave up 4 bases and V 6 bases, and 8 bases lay outside the gene matches. The CDR3 loop reads CASSIRSGSSDTQYF. The CDR3 DNA follows: TGTGCCAGCAGTATCCGTAGCGGGAGCTCAGATACGCAGTATTTT.

This clone appeared a few times. The rearrangement joins TRBV7-8 to TRBJ1-5; D remains ambiguous. V was cut by 3 bases and J by 0 bases, with 9 bases left in between. Germline CDR1 SGHVS, CDR2 FQNEAQ. The CDR3 consists of 15 residues. DNA for the CDR3: TGTGCCAGCAGCTTCCTGAGGGATAGCAATCAGCCCCAGCATTTT. Translating it yields CASSFLRDSNQPQHF.

The V call is TRBV19, the J call TRBJ1-1; TRBD1 agrees at 10 bases. This CDR3 region has 17 residues. Trimming took 5 bases from V and 0 from J; bases not matched to a gene: 9. The germline V gene has CDR1 LNHDA and CDR2 SQIVND (reference sequence). DNA of the CDR3: TGTGCCAGTAGTCCCCGGGACAGGGGACTCATGAACACTGAAGCTTTCTTT. It specifies CASSPRDRGLMNTEAFF.

The chain joins TRBV2 to TRBJ1-3, with D perhaps TRBD1 (6 bases). The germline V gene encodes CDR1 SNHLY and CDR2 FYNNEI. Trimming cost V 7 bases and J 0 bases, with 13 bases left between them. CDR3 length: 15 amino acids. This CDR3 reads CASTRDTYSGNTIYF. The CDR3 DNA sequence: TGTGCCAGCACCAGGGACACTTACTCTGGAAACACCATATATTTT.